This T cell receptor (beta chain) was sequenced during a study of Ad26.COV2.S vaccination and SARS-CoV-2 variants. Findings and caveats of the study: In TCR breadth and depth analyses, total T cell responses may have been underestimated.

Treatment noted: some 20 received Ad26.COV2.S at low or high dose, single or two shots; about 5 received placebo; per-sample allocation not given. Sample collection was performed on day 63 after the first vaccine or placebo injection. On this clone itself: The antigen is undetermined.

Germline CDR1 reads SEHNR; CDR2 reads FQNEAQ (reference sequence). The ends lost 5 bases at V and 3 bases at J; junction bases unmatched: 3. The CDR3 extends over 14 amino acids. The table came from immunoSEQ multiplex PCR; TCRdb's copy has only in-frame clones and leaves some out. The sample has about 440,000 clones; 90% are singletons. This clonotype originated in a person aged 18-60 years who received the Ad26.COV2.S COVID-19 vaccine or a placebo. V gene TRBV7-9 combines with J gene TRBJ2-7; TRBD1 matches 11 bases. Sequenced material: peripheral blood, taken in a trial of Ad26.COV2.S vaccine versus placebo. The CDR3 is CASSRGQGVYEQYF. The CDR3 DNA follows: TGTGCCAGCAGCCGGGGACAGGGGGTCTACGAGCAGTACTTC.